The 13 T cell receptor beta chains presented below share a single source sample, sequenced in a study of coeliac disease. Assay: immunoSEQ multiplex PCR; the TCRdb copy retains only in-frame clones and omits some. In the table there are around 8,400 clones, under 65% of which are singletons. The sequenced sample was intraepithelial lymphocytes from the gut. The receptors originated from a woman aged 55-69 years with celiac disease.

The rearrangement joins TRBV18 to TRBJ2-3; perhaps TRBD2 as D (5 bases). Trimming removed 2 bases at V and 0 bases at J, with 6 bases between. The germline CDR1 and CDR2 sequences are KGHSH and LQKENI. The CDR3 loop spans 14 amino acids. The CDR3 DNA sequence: TGTGCCAGCTCACCAAGGACTAGCACAGATACGCAGTATTTT. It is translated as CASSPRTSTDTQYF.

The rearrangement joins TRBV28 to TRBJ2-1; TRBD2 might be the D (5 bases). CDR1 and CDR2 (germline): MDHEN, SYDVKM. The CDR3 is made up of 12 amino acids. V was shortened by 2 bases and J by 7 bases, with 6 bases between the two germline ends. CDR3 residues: CASSLTRNEQFF. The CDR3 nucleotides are TGTGCCAGCAGTTTAACTAGAAATGAGCAGTTCTTC.

The CDR3, as DNA: TGTGCCAGCAGTCGCGGGGGACTAGCGAGCTACGAGCAGTACTTC. It is translated as CASSRGGLASYEQYF. This rearrangement joins TRBV28 to TRBJ2-7; TRBD2 matches at 10 bases. The CDR3 length is 15 residues. V was pared by 5 bases and J by 3 bases, with 7 bases of the junction left unmatched. CDR1 and CDR2 (germline): MDHEN, SYDVKM.

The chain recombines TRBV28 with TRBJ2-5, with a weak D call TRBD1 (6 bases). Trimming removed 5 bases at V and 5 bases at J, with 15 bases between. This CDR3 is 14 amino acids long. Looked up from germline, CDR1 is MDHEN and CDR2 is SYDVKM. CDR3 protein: CASSVQGLRETQYF. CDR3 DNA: TGTGCCAGCAGTGTCCAGGGGTTGAGGGAGACCCAGTACTTC.

CDR3 region: CACRQGRTEAFF. The CDR3, as DNA: TGTGCCTGCCGACAGGGAAGGACTGAAGCTTTCTTT. V usage is TRBV7-9 and J usage is TRBJ1-1, with 7 bases fitting TRBD1. CDR3 length equals 12 residues. The V gene's germline CDR1 is SEHNR and CDR2 FQNEAQ (reference sequence). V lost 11 bases, J lost 5 bases, and 8 bases stayed unmatched.

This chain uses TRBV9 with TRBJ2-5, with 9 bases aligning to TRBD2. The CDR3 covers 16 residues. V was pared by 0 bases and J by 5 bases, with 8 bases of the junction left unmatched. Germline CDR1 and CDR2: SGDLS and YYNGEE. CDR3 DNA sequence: TGTGCCAGCAGCGTAGGGCGGGAGGGCCTTTGGGAGACCCAGTACTTC. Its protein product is CASSVGREGLWETQYF. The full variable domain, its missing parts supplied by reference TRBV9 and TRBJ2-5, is DSGVTQTPKHLITATGQRVTLRCSPRSGDLSVYWYQQSLDQGLQFLIQYYNGEERAKGNILERFSAQQFPDLHSELNLSSLELGDSALYFCASSVGREGLWETQYFGPGTRLLVL.

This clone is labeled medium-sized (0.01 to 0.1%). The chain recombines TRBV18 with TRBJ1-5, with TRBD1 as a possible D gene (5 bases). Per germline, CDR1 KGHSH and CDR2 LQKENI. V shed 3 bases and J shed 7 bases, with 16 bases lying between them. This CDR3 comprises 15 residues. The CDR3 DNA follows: TGTGCCAGCTCACCGCGGGGGTGGGAAGGCCAGCCCCAGCATTTT. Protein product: CASSPRGWEGQPQHF.

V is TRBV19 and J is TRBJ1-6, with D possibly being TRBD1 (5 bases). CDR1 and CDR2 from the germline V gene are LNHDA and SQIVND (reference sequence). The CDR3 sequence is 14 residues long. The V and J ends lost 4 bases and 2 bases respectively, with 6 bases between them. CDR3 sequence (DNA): TGTGCCAGTAGTAAAGGGGCCTATAATTCACCCCTCCACTTT. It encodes CASSKGAYNSPLHF.

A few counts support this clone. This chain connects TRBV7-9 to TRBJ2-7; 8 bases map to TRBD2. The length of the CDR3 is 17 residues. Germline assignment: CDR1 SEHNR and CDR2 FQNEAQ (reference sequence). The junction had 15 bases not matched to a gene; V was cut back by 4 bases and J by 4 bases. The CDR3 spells CASSSSRQAGAVYEQYF. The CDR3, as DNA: TGTGCCAGCAGCTCATCTCGGCAAGCGGGGGCTGTATACGAGCAGTACTTC.

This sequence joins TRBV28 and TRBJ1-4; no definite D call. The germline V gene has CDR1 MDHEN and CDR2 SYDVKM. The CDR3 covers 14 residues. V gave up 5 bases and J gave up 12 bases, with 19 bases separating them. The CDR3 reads CASSGHRETLELFF. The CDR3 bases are TGTGCCAGCAGTGGTCACAGAGAAACACTAGAACTGTTTTTT.

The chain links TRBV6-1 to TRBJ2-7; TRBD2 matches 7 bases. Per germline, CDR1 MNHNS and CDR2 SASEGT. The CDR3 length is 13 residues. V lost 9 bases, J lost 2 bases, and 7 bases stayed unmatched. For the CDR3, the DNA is TGTGCCAGGGGGGGGGACGGACCCTACGAGCAGTACTTC. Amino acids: CARGGDGPYEQYF.

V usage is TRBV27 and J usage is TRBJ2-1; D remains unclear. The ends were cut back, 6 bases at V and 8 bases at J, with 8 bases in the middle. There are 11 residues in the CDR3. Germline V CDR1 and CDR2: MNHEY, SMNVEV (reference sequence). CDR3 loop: CASRSGYEQFF. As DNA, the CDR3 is TGTGCCAGCAGGTCCGGGTATGAGCAGTTCTTC.

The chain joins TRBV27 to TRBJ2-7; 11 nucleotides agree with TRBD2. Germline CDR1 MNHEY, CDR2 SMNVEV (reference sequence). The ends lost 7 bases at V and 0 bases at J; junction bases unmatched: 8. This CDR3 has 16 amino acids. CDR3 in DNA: TGTGCCAGCAAAATTAGCGGGGGGGCTCTCTCCTACGAGCAGTACTTC. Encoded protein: CASKISGGALSYEQYF.